A few counts support the clone carrying this TCR beta chain. This entry comes from a study of blood T cells in healthy people across ages. CDR1 SGHTA and CDR2 FQGTGA come from the germline V gene. The CDR3 extends over 14 amino acids. Trimming took 8 bases from V and 5 from J; bases not matched to a gene: 9. PCR was performed a second time for roughly 7 to 11 cycles using a sample-barcoded 5' primer and a J-beta primer mix. TCRdb ran MiXCR on the 5' RACE reads and lists one entry per CDR3 protein. The data contain about 810,000 distinct CDR3 sequences, around 36% of them singletons. The sequence was obtained from a man aged 18 to 29 in good health. Sequenced material: blood. The V gene is TRBV7-3, the J gene TRBJ2-1; 7 bases align to TRBD1. CDR3 amino acids: CASGLTGKDNEQFF. Written as DNA, the CDR3 is TGTGCCAGCGGGTTGACAGGGAAGGACAATGAGCAGTTCTTC.